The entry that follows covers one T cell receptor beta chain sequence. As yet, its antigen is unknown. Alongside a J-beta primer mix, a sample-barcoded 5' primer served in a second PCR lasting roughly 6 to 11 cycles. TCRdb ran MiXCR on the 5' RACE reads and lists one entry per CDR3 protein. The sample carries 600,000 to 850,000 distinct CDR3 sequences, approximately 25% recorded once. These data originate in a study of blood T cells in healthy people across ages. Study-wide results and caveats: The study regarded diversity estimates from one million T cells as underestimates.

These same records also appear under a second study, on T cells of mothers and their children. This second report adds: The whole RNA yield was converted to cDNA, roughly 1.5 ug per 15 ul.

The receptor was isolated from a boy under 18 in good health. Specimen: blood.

The DNA for the CDR3 is TGTGCCAGCAGCTTGCGCGGGGCGTCGAACACCGGGGAGCTGTTTTTT. It is translated as CASSLRGASNTGELFF. The chain combines TRBV5-4 with TRBJ2-2, with TRBD2 as a possible D gene (6 bases). This CDR3 has 16 amino acids. V dropped 1 base and J dropped 0 bases, with 10 bases sitting between them. Germline assignment: CDR1 SGHNT and CDR2 YYREEE (reference sequence).